This TCR beta chain was profiled in a study of T cells after yellow fever vaccination. TCRdb re-analysed the 5' RACE reads in MiXCR, keeping a single row per CDR3 protein. Among hundreds of thousands of distinct CDR3 sequences listed, around 19% were seen once. Sequencing was performed on PBMCs, taken before the yellow fever booster vaccination. This receptor was taken from a man in his late teens or twenties who received the YFV17D yellow fever vaccine.

The CDR3 DNA is TGTGCCAGCAGCCCACAGGGGGAGGGCACTGAAGCTTTCTTT. Residues: CASSPQGEGTEAFF. The V call is TRBV7-9, the J call TRBJ1-1; 8 bases map to TRBD1. J lost 4 bases, V lost 5 bases, and 6 bases had no gene match. CDR3 size: 14 residues. Looked up from germline, CDR1 is SEHNR and CDR2 is FQNEAQ (reference sequence).